The 21 T cell receptor beta chains below come from one sample, sequenced in a study of shared clonotypes between healthy human individuals. Only in-frame clones appear in the TCRdb table, and some are missing; sequencing was by immunoSEQ multiplex PCR. Of some 470,000 clones listed, 70% to 80% are singletons. Source material: PBMCs. The receptors originated from a woman between 40 and 55 years old in good health. Some clones in this sample may be carry-over from other donors' samples.

V is TRBV25-1 and J is TRBJ2-2; tentative D call: TRBD1 (5 bases). V was cut by 3 bases and J by 2 bases, with 10 bases left in between. Germline-derived CDR1 and CDR2 are MGHDK and SYGVNS. This CDR3 comprises 15 residues. The CDR3 nucleotides read TGTGCCAGCAGTGACAGGGCTTTTAACACCGGGGAGCTGTTTTTT. This sequence encodes CASSDRAFNTGELFF.

The chain links TRBV19 to TRBJ2-4; 8 nucleotides align to TRBD2. Germline lookup yields CDR1 LNHDA and CDR2 SQIVND (reference sequence). V shed 7 bases, J shed 8 bases, and the junction held 10 bases outside the gene matches. There are 14 residues in the CDR3. CDR3 DNA: TGTGCCAGTAAATCGACGGGAGGGCGTGACATTCAGTACTTC. This sequence encodes CASKSTGGRDIQYF.

The rearrangement joins TRBV6-1 to TRBJ2-3; D possibly corresponds to TRBD1 (5 bases). The CDR3 extends over 13 amino acids. Germline V gene sequence: CDR1 MNHNS, CDR2 SASEGT. The V end was cut by 5 bases, the J end by 2 bases, with 8 bases between. CDR3 loop: CASSIQVTDTQYF. The CDR3 DNA follows: TGTGCCAGCAGTATACAGGTCACAGATACGCAGTATTTT.

The count of this clone is one. This chain joins TRBV28 and TRBJ2-3; D is ambiguous. The germline V gene encodes CDR1 MDHEN and CDR2 SYDVKM. CDR3 length: 14 residues. Trimming took off 7 bases at V and 0 bases at J, with 11 bases between the two ends. The DNA of the CDR3 is TGTGCCAGCACTCTGGTAAGGAGCACAGATACGCAGTATTTT. Protein: CASTLVRSTDTQYF.

Only one count was recorded for this clone. V and J are TRBV30 and TRBJ2-5; no clear D. Germline CDR1 is GTSNPN and CDR2 is SVGIG (reference sequence). The V end lost 2 bases, the J end lost 1 base, and 5 bases lay between the germline ends. The CDR3 sequence is 12 residues long. CDR3 nucleotides: TGTGCCTGGAGTAGGAGCCAAGAGACCCAGTACTTC. Translated, it gives CAWSRSQETQYF. The full variable domain, its missing parts supplied by reference TRBV30 and TRBJ2-5, is SQTIHQWPATLVQPVGSPLSLECTVEGTSNPNLYWYRQAAGRGLQLLFYSVGIGQISSEVPQNLSASRPQDRQFILSSKKLLLSDSGFYLCAWSRSQETQYFGPGTRLLVL.

This clone has only one observation. As DNA, the CDR3 is TGTGCCAGCAGCTTGGAGGGACGGACCTACAATGAGCAGTTCTTC. This codes for CASSLEGRTYNEQFF. The rearrangement links TRBV5-4 to TRBJ2-1; D might be TRBD1 or TRBD2, each matching 5 bases. V lost 0 bases and J lost 2, with 9 bases in between. CDR1 and CDR2 from the germline V gene are SGHNT and YYREEE (reference sequence). The CDR3 has 15 residues.

This chain connects TRBV6-5 to TRBJ1-2; D may be TRBD1 (6 bases). The CDR3 has 14 amino acids. The V end lost 6 bases, the J end lost 3 bases, and 14 bases lay between the germline ends. CDR1 MNHEY and CDR2 SVGAGI come from the germline V gene. DNA of the CDR3: TGTGCCAGCAGGGGCGAGGGGGGGCACTATGGCTACACCTTC. It specifies CASRGEGGHYGYTF.

V gene TRBV15 combines with J gene TRBJ2-3; D gene ambiguous. This CDR3 is built from 17 residues. Germline CDR1 is LNHNV and CDR2 is YYDKDF (reference sequence). The V and J ends lost 4 bases and 1 base respectively, with 18 bases between them. The CDR3 region is CATSIGSGVLRTDTQYF. CDR3 nucleotide sequence: TGTGCCACCAGCATTGGATCCGGTGTGTTGCGCACAGATACGCAGTATTTT.

The chain has TRBV11-3 and TRBJ1-5; maybe TRBD1 (5 bases). Trimming left V 7 bases short and J 1 base short, with 17 bases between. Germline lookup yields CDR1 SGHNT and CDR2 YENEEA. CDR3 size: 16 residues. The CDR3 reads CASIHPPGDSNQPQHF. CDR3 bases: TGTGCCAGCATCCATCCCCCTGGGGACAGCAATCAGCCCCAGCATTTT.

V is TRBV28 and J is TRBJ2-1; unclear D gene. CDR3 length: 13 amino acids. V was pared by 8 bases and J by 7 bases, with 15 bases between. The germline gives CDR1 MDHEN, CDR2 SYDVKM. CDR3 bases: TGTGCCAGCCCCTCCCCGTCGGGTAATGAGCAGTTCTTC. This sequence encodes CASPSPSGNEQFF.

The chain combines TRBV4-2 with TRBJ2-1; D tentatively fits TRBD1 or TRBD2 (5 bases each). V lost 0 bases and J 0 bases, leaving 15 bases between the germline ends. This CDR3 region has 18 residues. Germline values: CDR1 LGHNA, CDR2 YNFKEQ. CDR3 in DNA: TGTGCCAGCAGCCAAGATTTCCCTGGGGGAAGCTCCTACAATGAGCAGTTCTTC. It codes for CASSQDFPGGSSYNEQFF.

The chain carries TRBV18 and TRBJ1-1; D not certain. V lost 6 bases and J 6 bases, leaving 20 bases between the germline ends. The length of the CDR3 is 15 residues. Germline V gene lookup returns CDR1 KGHSH and CDR2 LQKENI. The CDR3 protein is CASSPNPGKPPEAFF. The CDR3 DNA is TGTGCCAGCTCCCCGAACCCGGGGAAACCACCTGAAGCTTTCTTT.

V usage is TRBV2 and J usage is TRBJ1-4, with 10 bases matching TRBD1. J lost 5 bases, V lost 6 bases, and 3 bases had no gene match. The CDR3 spans 14 residues. In germline, CDR1 is SNHLY, CDR2 FYNNEI. The CDR3 region has the DNA TGTGCCAGCAGCCAGGACAGGGGGAATGAAAAACTGTTTTTT. Its translation is CASSQDRGNEKLFF. Looking up the rest from reference TRBV2 and TRBJ1-4 gives the full variable domain: EPEVTQTPSHQVTQMGQEVILRCVPISNHLYFYWYRQILGQKVEFLVSFYNNEISEKSEIFDDQFSVERPDGSNFTLKIRSTKLEDSAMYFCASSQDRGNEKLFFGSGTQLSVL.

This sequence joins TRBV7-3 and TRBJ2-1; tentative D call: TRBD2 (6 bases). Germline V gene data show CDR1 as SGHTA and CDR2 as FQGTGA. The CDR3 has 17 amino acids. V lost 1 base and J lost 7, with 20 bases in between. As DNA, the CDR3 is TGTGCCAGCAGCTTAATTCCCACTAGGGGAGGTGAGAATGAGCAGTTCTTC. Protein product: CASSLIPTRGGENEQFF.

The chain carries TRBV4-3 and TRBJ1-3; D gene unclear. Per the germline V gene, CDR1 is LGHNA and CDR2 is YSLEER. This CDR3 region has 16 residues. Trimming left V 0 bases short and J 4 bases short, with 13 bases between. The DNA for the CDR3 is TGCGCCAGCAGCCAAGAGTTGCTGGCAGGAGGAAACACCATATATTTT. Translated: CASSQELLAGGNTIYF.

The J gene is TRBJ2-3, the V gene TRBV15; 12 nucleotides match TRBD2. Germline CDR1 LNHNV, CDR2 YYDKDF (reference sequence). V trimming: 1 base; J trimming: 6 bases; junction bases outside the gene matches: 5. The CDR3 has 16 amino acids. This CDR3 is CATSRVETSGGDTQYF. In DNA form, the CDR3 reads TGTGCCACCAGCAGAGTGGAGACTAGCGGGGGTGATACGCAGTATTTT.

J is TRBJ1-1 and V is TRBV6-1; D may be TRBD1 (6 bases). The CDR3 length is 13 residues. Germline CDR1 reads MNHNS; CDR2 reads SASEGT. V was pared by 6 bases and J by 3 bases, with 11 bases between. The CDR3 reads CASRRTEDTEAFF. The CDR3 DNA is TGTGCCAGCAGGAGGACAGAAGACACTGAAGCTTTCTTT.

V and J are TRBV11-3 and TRBJ2-1; weak D call: TRBD2 (5 bases). V was pared by 5 bases and J by 9 bases, with 14 bases between. Germline V gene lookup returns CDR1 SGHNT and CDR2 YENEEA. CDR3 length: 13 amino acids. The CDR3 loop reads CASSQSNAGEQFF. The CDR3 bases are TGTGCCAGCAGCCAATCTAATGCGGGTGAGCAGTTCTTC.

On this clone: This specimen includes other DNA sequences encoding the same CDR3. The chain carries TRBV7-2 and TRBJ1-2; D is unresolved. Trimming took 1 base from V and 8 from J, leaving 14 bases between them. Germline lookup yields CDR1 SGHTA and CDR2 FQGNSA. The CDR3 sequence is 14 residues long. The CDR3 DNA sequence: TGTGCCAGCAGCTTAGTTGCGGGGAGCGAGGGCTACACCTTC. Translated: CASSLVAGSEGYTF. Full variable domain (remainder filled in from reference TRBV7-2 and TRBJ1-2): GAGVSQSPSNKVTEKGKDVELRCDPISGHTALYWYRQSLGQGLEFLIYFQGNSAPDKSGLPSDRFSAERTGGSVSTLTIQRTQQEDSAVYLCASSLVAGSEGYTFGSGTRLTVV.

The V and J genes are TRBV6-5 and TRBJ2-7, with D uncertain. The CDR3 is 14 amino acids. Trimming stripped 0 bases from V and 4 bases from J, with 10 bases between. The V gene's germline CDR1 is MNHEY and CDR2 SVGAGI. CDR3 sequence (DNA): TGTGCCAGCAGTTACTCGAGTTCCGGGTACGAGCAGTACTTC. The encoded protein is CASSYSSSGYEQYF.

This chain joins TRBV5-1 and TRBJ2-7, with TRBD1 matching over 7 bases. This CDR3 spans 17 amino acids. Trimming removed 1 base from V and 4 bases from J; junction bases left unmatched: 14. The germline V gene has CDR1 SGHRS and CDR2 YFSETQ. CDR3 DNA sequence: TGCGCCAGCAGCTTGAGTATTGGGCGGCAGGGGGAATACGAGCAGTACTTC. Amino acid sequence: CASSLSIGRQGEYEQYF.